Below, 8 T cell receptor beta chains from the same sample are listed, as sequenced in a study of blood T cell repertoires in COVID-19. Measured with immunoSEQ multiplex PCR; TCRdb has only the in-frame clones, and not every one. Of 95,000 to 100,000 clones listed, over 80% were seen once; the top ten hold 15% to 20%. The source material was peripheral blood. These receptors came from a man aged 50 or older with acute or convalescent COVID-19.

V and J are TRBV28 and TRBJ1-3; D ambiguous. Between the trimmed V and J ends, which lost 10 bases and 0 bases, there was a span of 13 bases. CDR1 and CDR2 from the germline V gene are MDHEN and SYDVKM. CDR3 size: 14 residues. CDR3 coding DNA: TGTGCCACCAAGGAGAGTTACTCTGGAAACACCATATATTTT. This translates into CATKESYSGNTIYF.

The chain carries TRBV19 and TRBJ2-5; 12 bases are shared with TRBD1. The CDR3 is made up of 19 amino acids. Unmatched junction bases numbered 16, after V lost 4 bases and J lost 4 bases. Germline values: CDR1 LNHDA, CDR2 SQIVND (reference sequence). In nucleotides, the CDR3 is TGTGCCAGTAGTAGTACACCGGGACAGGGGGCCTTGGGGGGAGAGACCCAGTACTTC. Translation gives CASSSTPGQGALGGETQYF.

The sample holds a few counts of this clone. The chain links TRBV9 to TRBJ1-4, with D perhaps TRBD1 (6 bases). Germline values: CDR1 SGDLS, CDR2 YYNGEE. There are 16 residues in the CDR3. The V end was cut by 3 bases, the J end by 9 bases, with 21 bases between. DNA for the CDR3: TGTGCCAGCAGCGCCGAGGGGGATAGGACGGGCCAAAAACTGTTTTTT. Amino acids: CASSAEGDRTGQKLFF. Full variable domain (remainder filled in from reference TRBV9 and TRBJ1-4): DSGVTQTPKHLITATGQRVTLRCSPRSGDLSVYWYQQSLDQGLQFLIQYYNGEERAKGNILERFSAQQFPDLHSELNLSSLELGDSALYFCASSAEGDRTGQKLFFGSGTQLSVL.

The chain links TRBV2 to TRBJ1-4; 9 nucleotides align to TRBD1. V shed 6 bases and J 1 base; nucleotides not matched to a gene: 3. The CDR3 extends over 15 amino acids. Per the germline V gene, CDR1 is SNHLY and CDR2 is FYNNEI. The CDR3: CASRRQGGTNEKLFF. The CDR3 DNA follows: TGTGCCAGCAGAAGACAGGGGGGAACTAATGAAAAACTGTTTTTT.

The V call is TRBV11-3, the J call TRBJ2-1; D may be TRBD2 (5 bases). Trimming cost V 2 bases and J 7 bases, with 9 bases left between them. Per germline, CDR1 SGHNT and CDR2 YENEEA. This CDR3 is 13 amino acids long. CDR3 nucleotide sequence: TGTGCCAGCAGCTTAAACGGGATTAATGAGCAGTTCTTC. It specifies CASSLNGINEQFF.

The chain is built from TRBV27 and TRBJ2-5; possible D gene TRBD1, 5 bases. CDR1 is MNHEY and CDR2 is SMNVEV in the germline V gene (reference sequence). V shed 4 bases and J shed 1 base, with 7 bases lying between them. The CDR3 loop spans 13 amino acids. The CDR3 nucleotides are TGTGCCAGCAGTTGGACAACCCAAGAGACCCAGTACTTC. It is translated as CASSWTTQETQYF.

The table lists this clone with a count of one. The gene calls are TRBV10-2 and TRBJ2-6; TRBD2 is a possible D gene (7 bases). The germline CDR1 and CDR2 sequences are WSHSY and SAAADI. This CDR3 has 18 amino acids. Trimming shortened V by 0 bases and J by 2 bases, and 14 bases separated the two germline ends. Here the CDR3 DNA reads TGCGCCAGCAGTGAGTCCCGGGGGGCAGGGGCTGGGGCCAACGTCCTGACTTTC. The encoded protein is CASSESRGAGAGANVLTF.

About this clone: This same CDR3 is encoded by further DNA sequences in the sample. J is TRBJ1-1 and V is TRBV19; TRBD1 is a possible D gene (5 bases). V lost 4 bases, J lost 0 bases, and 9 bases lay in between. The CDR3 is 14 residues long. Germline CDR1 and CDR2: LNHDA and SQIVND (reference sequence). CDR3 nucleotides: TGTGCCAGTAGTAGGGGGGGAATGAACACTGAAGCTTTCTTT. This encodes CASSRGGMNTEAFF.